Following are 23 T cell receptor beta chains from one sample sequenced in a study of CD8 T cells in Susac syndrome. Random hexamers primed reverse transcription of about 0.5 to 1 ug RNA. One entry per CDR3 protein results from TCRdb running MiXCR on the immunoSEQ multiplex PCR reads. The sample has approximately 260,000 distinct CDR3 sequences, 95% to 97% seen once; the top ten hold about 0.1%. The sample taken for sequencing was CD4+ T cells from PBMCs. These receptors all come from a human donor with Susac syndrome.

The V call is TRBV7-2, the J call TRBJ1-2; 8 bases match TRBD1. Trimming at V came to 8 bases and at J to 3 bases, leaving 8 bases not matched to a gene. CDR1 and CDR2 from the germline V gene are SGHTA and FQGNSA. The length of the CDR3 is 14 residues. The CDR3 protein is CASPQGAWDYGYTF. The CDR3 DNA reads as TGTGCCAGCCCCCAGGGGGCTTGGGACTATGGCTACACCTTC.

V and J are TRBV7-2 and TRBJ1-1; 7 bases map to TRBD1. The CDR3 sequence is 13 residues long. After removal of 4 bases from V and 3 bases from J, the junction contained 2 bases not matched to a gene. Germline V gene lookup returns CDR1 SGHTA and CDR2 FQGNSA. CDR3 residues: CASSSQGDTEAFF. CDR3 nucleotide sequence: TGTGCCAGCAGCTCTCAGGGGGACACTGAAGCTTTCTTT.

This clonotype appeared a single time. The chain links TRBV28 to TRBJ2-7; TRBD2 might be the D (6 bases). The germline V and J ends were trimmed by 10 bases and 1 base, with 26 bases remaining between them. Germline assignment: CDR1 MDHEN and CDR2 SYDVKM. The CDR3 spans 17 residues. The DNA for the CDR3 is TGTGCCATAAACCAATGGGGACTGACCTCGGCATCCTACGAGCAGTACTTC. Protein: CAINQWGLTSASYEQYF.

The rearrangement uses TRBV20-1 and TRBJ2-7; the match to TRBD2 covers 8 bases. Trimming took 5 bases from V and 0 from J; bases not matched to a gene: 6. Germline values: CDR1 DFQATT, CDR2 SNEGSKA (reference sequence). The CDR3 is 14 amino acids. CDR3 coding DNA: TGCAGTGCTGCCTTAGCGGGACACTCCTACGAGCAGTACTTC. This encodes CSAALAGHSYEQYF.

This chain joins TRBV7-3 and TRBJ1-2; a weak D match, TRBD1 (5 bases). Germline values: CDR1 SGHTA, CDR2 FQGTGA. This CDR3 has 14 residues. The ends were cut back, 2 bases at V and 4 bases at J, with 11 bases in the middle. The CDR3 DNA is TGTGCCAGCAGCTTACTTTCAGGGCCCTATGGCTACACCTTC. Its translation: CASSLLSGPYGYTF.

The chain uses TRBV4-1 and TRBJ1-2; D possibly corresponds to TRBD1 (6 bases). CDR1 and CDR2 from the germline V gene are MGHRA and YSYEKL. The CDR3 extends over 15 amino acids. With 2 bases removed from V and 4 bases from J, the gap between germline ends came to 14 bases. The CDR3 protein is CASSQPTGTGYGYTF. CDR3 nucleotides: TGCGCCAGCAGCCAACCGACAGGAACCGGCTATGGCTACACCTTC.

The chain combines TRBV27 with TRBJ2-6; D is unresolved. The V end was cut by 7 bases, the J end by 0 bases, with 4 bases between. The length of the CDR3 is 13 residues. Germline-derived CDR1 and CDR2 are MNHEY and SMNVEV (reference sequence). CDR3 sequence reads: CASKTSGANVLTF. In DNA form, the CDR3 reads TGTGCCAGCAAAACCTCTGGGGCCAACGTCCTGACTTTC.

The chain couples TRBV18 to TRBJ1-1; 7 positions agree with TRBD1. Germline CDR1 KGHSH, CDR2 LQKENI. V trimming: 4 bases; J trimming: 7 bases; junction bases outside the gene matches: 9. This CDR3 has 14 amino acids. The CDR3 sequence: CASSREYRGGEAFF. The CDR3 DNA reads as TGTGCCAGCTCACGCGAATACAGGGGAGGTGAAGCTTTCTTT.

The V gene is TRBV9, the J gene TRBJ1-1; D might be TRBD1 (6 bases). V shed 3 bases and J shed 9 bases, with 15 bases lying between them. The CDR3 contains 13 residues. CDR1 SGDLS and CDR2 YYNGEE come from the germline V gene. CDR3 coding DNA: TGTGCCAGCAGCGAGGGGGGAGGGTCTAAAGCTTTCTTT. Translating it yields CASSEGGGSKAFF.

The CDR3 is CASSQTGVHGYTF. CDR3 nucleotides: TGTGCCAGCAGCCAGACAGGGGTGCATGGCTACACCTTC. This chain links TRBV5-4 with TRBJ1-2, with 8 bases aligning to TRBD1. The CDR3 consists of 13 residues. The V segment lost 4 bases and the J segment 6 bases; nucleotides outside the gene matches: 5. From germline, CDR1 is SGHNT and CDR2 YYREEE (reference sequence).

This chain connects TRBV3-1 to TRBJ2-3; possibly TRBD2 for D (6 bases). Germline V lookup: CDR1 LGHDT, CDR2 YNNKEL (reference sequence). V lost 1 base to trimming and J lost 5 bases, with 10 bases between them. The CDR3 contains 14 residues. DNA for the CDR3: TGTGCCAGCAGCCAAGCACTAGCAGGAGATACGCAGTATTTT. It is translated as CASSQALAGDTQYF.

The chain uses TRBV5-1 and TRBJ2-1, with D possibly matching TRBD1 (5 bases). This CDR3 contains 14 residues. Germline loops: CDR1 SGHRS, CDR2 YFSETQ. V gave up 5 bases and J gave up 8 bases, with 17 bases separating them. CDR3 sequence reads: CASSPGSEADEQFF. The CDR3 coding sequence is TGCGCCAGCAGTCCAGGGTCTGAAGCCGATGAGCAGTTCTTC.

The chain is built from TRBV15 and TRBJ1-5; 8 bases line up with TRBD1. J gave up 11 bases and V 0 bases, and 12 bases lay outside the gene matches. The CDR3 runs to 16 residues. From germline, CDR1 is LNHNV and CDR2 YYDKDF (reference sequence). The CDR3 bases are TGTGCCACCAGCAGAGATGTTGGGACAGGACTAGGGTCCCAGCATTTT. Amino acids: CATSRDVGTGLGSQHF.

CDR3 nucleotide sequence: TGCAGCGTGGGACAGGGGGAAGGCTACACCTTC. Translated, it gives CSVGQGEGYTF. The V gene is TRBV29-1, the J gene TRBJ1-2, with 11 bases that match TRBD1. The CDR3 consists of 11 residues. V was clipped by 6 bases and J by 8 bases; unmatched bases: 2. The germline CDR1 and CDR2 sequences are SQVTM and ANQGSEA.

The chain employs TRBV11-1 and TRBJ2-4; 8 bases line up with TRBD2. The CDR3 is made up of 20 amino acids. CDR1 is SGHAT and CDR2 is FQDESV in the germline V gene (reference sequence). After removal of 0 bases from V and 0 bases from J, the junction contained 13 bases not matched to a gene. CDR3 sequence reads: CASSLALAGQTTLAKNIQYF. In DNA form, the CDR3 reads TGTGCCAGCAGCTTAGCCCTAGCGGGCCAAACTACACTAGCCAAAAACATTCAGTACTTC.

The chain employs TRBV3-1 and TRBJ2-1, with 10 positions matching TRBD2. With 1 base clipped from V and 9 bases from J, the junction kept 6 bases outside the gene matches. The CDR3 has 15 residues. The V gene's germline CDR1 is LGHDT and CDR2 YNNKEL (reference sequence). CDR3 protein: CASSQVSGRGGEQFF. In DNA form, the CDR3 reads TGTGCCAGCAGCCAAGTAAGCGGGAGGGGGGGTGAGCAGTTCTTC.

This chain links TRBV6-6 with TRBJ2-1; D might be TRBD2 (5 bases). Per the germline V gene, CDR1 is MNHNY and CDR2 is SVGAGI (reference sequence). The ends were cut back, 4 bases at V and 9 bases at J, with 10 bases in the middle. This CDR3 spans 12 amino acids. CDR3 nucleotides: TGTGCCAGCAGTTCTACTCGGGGTGAGCAGTTCTTC. Residues: CASSSTRGEQFF.

About this clonotype: The junction does not match germline at one end; this may be a read error. The chain employs TRBV23-1 and TRBJ2-1, with TRBD2 matching over 7 bases. Being an ORF, TRBV23-1 has a function that is uncertain. The CDR3 consists of 13 residues. CDR3 nucleotide sequence: TGCGCCAGCTGTCAGGGAGGGTACAATGAGCAGTTCTTC. Protein sequence: CASCQGGYNEQFF.

CDR3 sequence (DNA): TGTGCCAGCAGCTCAAGGCCCCCCGTGGGGGAGCAGTACTTC. This gives the protein CASSSRPPVGEQYF. V gene TRBV25-1 combines with J gene TRBJ2-7; D unresolved. There are 14 residues in the CDR3. V was shortened by 6 bases and J by 7 bases, with 19 bases between the two germline ends. From germline, CDR1 is MGHDK and CDR2 SYGVNS.

The rearrangement joins TRBV6-6 to TRBJ1-2; D not certain. The CDR3 has 12 amino acids. Germline V lookup: CDR1 MNHNY, CDR2 SVGAGI (reference sequence). V was pared by 2 bases and J by 8 bases, with 9 bases between. The DNA of the CDR3 is TGTGCCAGCAGTTACGGAGGTACCGGCTACACCTTC. This gives the protein CASSYGGTGYTF.

The J gene is TRBJ2-6, the V gene TRBV20-1; D ambiguous. Germline CDR1 reads DFQATT; CDR2 reads SNEGSKA (reference sequence). This CDR3 spans 12 amino acids. V dropped 5 bases and J dropped 7 bases, with 9 bases sitting between them. This CDR3 is CSAEDDANVLTF. Written as DNA, the CDR3 is TGCAGTGCTGAGGATGACGCCAACGTCCTGACTTTC.

The chain carries TRBV6-5 and TRBJ2-1; 11 positions agree with TRBD2. Losses at the gene ends were 2 bases for V and 3 bases for J; bases not matched to a gene: 6. The CDR3 runs to 17 residues. The V gene's germline CDR1 is MNHEY and CDR2 SVGAGI. CDR3 sequence reads: CASSYPSLAGDYNEQFF. The CDR3 DNA is TGTGCCAGCAGTTACCCGTCACTAGCGGGAGACTACAATGAGCAGTTCTTC.

The CDR3 coding sequence is TGTGCCACCAGCAGAGAACCCTCGGGCTACACCTTC. Translating it yields CATSREPSGYTF. The V and J genes are TRBV15 and TRBJ1-2; D is unresolved. V lost 0 bases and J 8 bases, leaving 7 bases between the germline ends. Looked up from germline, CDR1 is LNHNV and CDR2 is YYDKDF (reference sequence). The CDR3 has 12 residues.